What follows is one T cell receptor beta chain and its context. No antigen is known for it. The PCR ran on 60 Vbeta and 13 Jbeta primers. TCRdb keeps only in-frame clones here, not all; method: immunoSEQ multiplex PCR. The sample lists fewer than 350,000 clones, 80% to 90% occurring once. This specimen belongs to a study of cytomegalovirus exposure and HLA in healthy donors. Across the whole study: Early on, a data release was issued that held roughly 84 million unique TCRs from HLA-typed donors. Study-wide results and limits: A later analysis found common viral pathogens apparently linked to several of the most significant clusters.

J lost 1 base, V lost 1 base, and 5 bases had no gene match. The CDR3 runs to 16 residues. The germline gives CDR1 SEHNR, CDR2 FQNEAQ (reference sequence). These donors counted as nominally healthy when sampled, but unrecorded immune exposures were likely. This clonotype was sampled from a young woman in good health and CMV-seronegative. The V and J genes are TRBV7-9 and TRBJ2-3; TRBD2 matches 7 bases. Specimen: PBMCs. The DNA for the CDR3 is TGTGCCAGCAGCTTAGTTTCCCGGGGGGGCACAGATACGCAGTATTTT. It is translated as CASSLVSRGGTDTQYF.